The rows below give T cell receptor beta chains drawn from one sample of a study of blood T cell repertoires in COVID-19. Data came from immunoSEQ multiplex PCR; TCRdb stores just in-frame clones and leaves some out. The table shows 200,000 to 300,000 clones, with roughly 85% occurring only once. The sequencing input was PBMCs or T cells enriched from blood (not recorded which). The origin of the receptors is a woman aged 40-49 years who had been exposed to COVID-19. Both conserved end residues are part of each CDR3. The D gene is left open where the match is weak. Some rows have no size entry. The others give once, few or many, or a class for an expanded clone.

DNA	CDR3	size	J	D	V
TGTGCCAGCAGCTTGGCGGGAGAGGGGGAGCAGTACTTC	CASSLAGEGEQYF	NA	TRBJ2-7	NA	TRBV5-6
TGTGCCAGCAGGAGGACAGGGCCTTGGAACACTGAAGCTTTCTTT	CASRRTGPWNTEAFF	NA	TRBJ1-1	TRBD1	TRBV25-1
TGTGCCAGCAGTTTGGATAGGGGAACAGGGGGCAGTTCACCCCTCCACTTT	CASSLDRGTGGSSPLHF	NA	TRBJ1-6	TRBD1	TRBV28
TGTGCCATCAGCGCTAGCTCCTATAATTCACCCCTCCACTTT	CAISASSYNSPLHF	NA	TRBJ1-6	NA	TRBV10-3
TGTGCCAGCAGCCAAGCTCAGGGGTCGAAGGAAAAACTGTTTTTT	CASSQAQGSKEKLFF	few	TRBJ1-4	NA	TRBV4-2
TGTGCCAGCAGAGGACAGGGGGATGGTACTGAAGCTTTCTTT	CASRGQGDGTEAFF	NA	TRBJ1-1	TRBD1	TRBV7-9
TGTGCCAGCAGTGAAGAGGGACTAGCGGATACGCAGTATTTT	CASSEEGLADTQYF	once	TRBJ2-3	TRBD2	TRBV25-1
TGCGCCAGCAGCTTCAGGGACACTGAAGCTTTCTTT	CASSFRDTEAFF	once	TRBJ1-1	NA	TRBV5-1
TGTGCCACCAGTTCTGCCGGGACTAGCACAGATACGCAGTATTTT	CATSSAGTSTDTQYF	few	TRBJ2-3	NA	TRBV24-1
TGTGCCATCAACGGGGAATACAATGAGCAGTTCTTC	CAINGEYNEQFF	NA	TRBJ2-1	NA	TRBV10-3
TGTGCCAGCAGCCAAGAAGGCGGATGGGGCAATCAGCCCCAGCATTTT	CASSQEGGWGNQPQHF	NA	TRBJ1-5	NA	TRBV3-1/TRBV3-2
TGTGCCAGCAGCCCTGGACAGGGGGGGGAAAAACTGTTTTTT	CASSPGQGGEKLFF	NA	TRBJ1-4	TRBD1	TRBV28
TGTGCCAGCAGCCCCCAGACAGGGGGTGTCACCGGGGAGCTGTTTTTT	CASSPQTGGVTGELFF	NA	TRBJ2-2	TRBD1	TRBV11-3
TGTGCCAGCTCACCGGATTCGGGGGTCTATGGCTACACCTTC	CASSPDSGVYGYTF	few	TRBJ1-2	NA	TRBV18
TGTGCCAGCAGCGCCGCCGGACAGGGGAAAGAGACCCAGTACTTC	CASSAAGQGKETQYF	NA	TRBJ2-5	TRBD1	TRBV9
TGCGCCAGCAGCGCCCACTCAGGGCCGCGGAACACCGGGGAGCTGTTTTTT	CASSAHSGPRNTGELFF	NA	TRBJ2-2	NA	TRBV5-1
TGCGCCAGCAGCTCGTCGTTGGGAAACACCATATATTTT	CASSSSLGNTIYF	NA	TRBJ1-3	NA	TRBV5-1
TGTGCCAGCAGCGTAGGGGTCGGGCAGGGCGCAAACGAGCAGTACTTC	CASSVGVGQGANEQYF	NA	TRBJ2-7	NA	TRBV9
TGTGCCAGCAGCGCCACAGGGAGCAATCAGCCCCAGCATTTT	CASSATGSNQPQHF	once	TRBJ1-5	NA	TRBV2
TGCGCCAGCAGCTTGTCAGGGGGGTGGGACACCGGGGAGCTGTTTTTT	CASSLSGGWDTGELFF	NA	TRBJ2-2	NA	TRBV5-1
TGTGCCAGCAGTCCGACAGGTGGAAACACCATATATTTT	CASSPTGGNTIYF	NA	TRBJ1-3	NA	TRBV27
TGTGCCAGCAGCGTAGATCATCCGAGCTACAATGAGCAGTTCTTC	CASSVDHPSYNEQFF	NA	TRBJ2-1	NA	TRBV9
TGTGCCAGCACCAGGGCGAATAGCAATCAGCCCCAGCATTTT	CASTRANSNQPQHF	NA	TRBJ1-5	NA	TRBV2
TGTGCCAGCAGCCCCCGGGCGGGACTGAACACTGAAGCTTTCTTT	CASSPRAGLNTEAFF	few	TRBJ1-1	NA	TRBV5-4
TGTGCCAGCAGCCGGGGGACAGGGGAACCAGATACGCAGTATTTT	CASSRGTGEPDTQYF	NA	TRBJ2-3	TRBD1	TRBV3-1/TRBV3-2
TGTGCCAGAAGGCCTCACCGGGACTCCTTATACGAGCAGTACTTC	CARRPHRDSLYEQYF	NA	TRBJ2-7	NA	TRBV5-3